This T cell receptor (beta chain) is drawn from a study of siplizumab effects on memory and regulatory T cells. Study-level findings and limits: Many proliferating CD4+ or CD8+ clones remained unclassified. Roughly 75-95% of them could not be assigned either a naive or a memory phenotype.

Details on this clone: The antigen is unknown.

Sequenced by immunoSEQ multiplex PCR; TCRdb stores in-frame clones only, minus some. The sample has some 100,000 clones; around 94% are singletons. The TCR sequence derives from a human donor in good health. What was sequenced was Tregs sorted from blood.

The CDR3 reads CASSPGGFGNTIYF. The CDR3 DNA reads TGTGCCAGCAGCCCGGGGGGGTTCGGAAACACCATATATTTT. V gene TRBV5-5 combines with J gene TRBJ1-3, with TRBD1 as a possible D gene (5 bases). The germline V and J ends were trimmed by 4 bases and 4 bases, with 12 bases remaining between them. The germline CDR1 and CDR2 sequences are SGHKS and YYEKEE (reference sequence). This CDR3 is 14 amino acids long.